A selection of T cell receptor beta chains follows, all from one sample in a study of a mutant IDH1 vaccine in newly diagnosed glioma. This table comes from immunoSEQ multiplex PCR, and its TCRdb copy is limited to in-frame clones, with some not included. The sample shows 75,000 to 80,000 clones, roughly nine tenths of them seen only once. Antigen specificity for these receptors is unknown. The input for sequencing was PBMCs, taken from a glioma patient whose treatment included an IDH1 peptide vaccine. Receptor source: a woman aged 45 to 65 with glioma. Each CDR3 is given with its conserved first and last residue. Each record gives: clone size, D gene, V gene, J gene, CDR3 DNA, CDR3 protein. A D gene is named only where the DNA matches it firmly. Size values are once, few and many counts, or a class for expanded clones, and some rows have none.

abundance: -; d_gene: TRBD2; v_gene: TRBV27; j_gene: TRBJ2-1; CDR3nt: TGTGCCAGCAGGCTGCAGCTAGCGGGAGGGCCAGTTGAGCAGTTCTTC; CDR3aa: CASRLQLAGGPVEQFF
abundance: -; d_gene: -; v_gene: TRBV5-4; j_gene: TRBJ2-7; CDR3nt: TGTGCCAGCAGCCCCCACCGGGACGCGGACTTGTACGAGCAGTACTTC; CDR3aa: CASSPHRDADLYEQYF
abundance: -; d_gene: -; v_gene: TRBV28; j_gene: TRBJ2-5; CDR3nt: TGTGCCAGCAGTTTACCGGGGGAGACCCAGTACTTC; CDR3aa: CASSLPGETQYF
abundance: -; d_gene: TRBD2; v_gene: TRBV7-2; j_gene: TRBJ2-3; CDR3nt: TGTGCCAGCAGCTTTCCTAGCGGGAACACGCAGTATTTT; CDR3aa: CASSFPSGNTQYF
abundance: -; d_gene: -; v_gene: TRBV28; j_gene: TRBJ1-5; CDR3nt: TGTGCCAGCAGTTTGCTCAGGGGAGGCAGCAATCAGCCCCAGCATTTT; CDR3aa: CASSLLRGGSNQPQHF
abundance: few; d_gene: -; v_gene: TRBV5-4; j_gene: TRBJ2-3; CDR3nt: TGTGCCAGCAGCTTGTCGACAGGAGATACGCAGTATTTT; CDR3aa: CASSLSTGDTQYF
abundance: few; d_gene: -; v_gene: TRBV2; j_gene: TRBJ2-1; CDR3nt: TGTGCCAGCAGGAAGGACTACAATGAGCAGTTCTTC; CDR3aa: CASRKDYNEQFF
abundance: -; d_gene: TRBD1; v_gene: TRBV29-1; j_gene: TRBJ1-2; CDR3nt: TGCAGCGTGCAGGGGGCGGAGGGCTACACCTTC; CDR3aa: CSVQGAEGYTF
abundance: -; d_gene: -; v_gene: TRBV27; j_gene: TRBJ1-1; CDR3nt: TGTGCCAGCAGCAACAACCTTAGGGTTACTGAAGCTTTCTTT; CDR3aa: CASSNNLRVTEAFF
abundance: -; d_gene: TRBD1; v_gene: TRBV4-1; j_gene: TRBJ2-1; CDR3nt: TGCGCCAGCAGCCCAGACAGGGACTACAATGAGCAGTTCTTC; CDR3aa: CASSPDRDYNEQFF
abundance: -; d_gene: TRBD2; v_gene: TRBV28; j_gene: TRBJ2-1; CDR3nt: TGTGCCAGCAGTCCAGGGCACGCGGGAGGGATAAATGAGCAGTTCTTC; CDR3aa: CASSPGHAGGINEQFF